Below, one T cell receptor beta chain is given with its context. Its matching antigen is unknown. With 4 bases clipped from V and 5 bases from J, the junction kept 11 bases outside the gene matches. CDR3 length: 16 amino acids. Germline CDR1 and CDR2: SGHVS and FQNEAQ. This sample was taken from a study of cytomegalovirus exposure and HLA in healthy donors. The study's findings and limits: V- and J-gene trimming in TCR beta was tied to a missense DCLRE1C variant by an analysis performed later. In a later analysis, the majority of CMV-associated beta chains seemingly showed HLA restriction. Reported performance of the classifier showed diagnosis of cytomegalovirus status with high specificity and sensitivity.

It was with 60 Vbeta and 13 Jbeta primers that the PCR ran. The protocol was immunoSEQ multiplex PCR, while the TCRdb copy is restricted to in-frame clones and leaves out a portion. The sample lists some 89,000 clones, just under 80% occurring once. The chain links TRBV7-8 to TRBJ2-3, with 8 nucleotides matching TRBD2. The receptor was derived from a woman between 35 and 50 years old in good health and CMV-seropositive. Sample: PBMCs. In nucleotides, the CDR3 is TGTGCCAGCAGCTGGGGACTAGGGGCCTTGAGAGATACGCAGTATTTT. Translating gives CASSWGLGALRDTQYF.